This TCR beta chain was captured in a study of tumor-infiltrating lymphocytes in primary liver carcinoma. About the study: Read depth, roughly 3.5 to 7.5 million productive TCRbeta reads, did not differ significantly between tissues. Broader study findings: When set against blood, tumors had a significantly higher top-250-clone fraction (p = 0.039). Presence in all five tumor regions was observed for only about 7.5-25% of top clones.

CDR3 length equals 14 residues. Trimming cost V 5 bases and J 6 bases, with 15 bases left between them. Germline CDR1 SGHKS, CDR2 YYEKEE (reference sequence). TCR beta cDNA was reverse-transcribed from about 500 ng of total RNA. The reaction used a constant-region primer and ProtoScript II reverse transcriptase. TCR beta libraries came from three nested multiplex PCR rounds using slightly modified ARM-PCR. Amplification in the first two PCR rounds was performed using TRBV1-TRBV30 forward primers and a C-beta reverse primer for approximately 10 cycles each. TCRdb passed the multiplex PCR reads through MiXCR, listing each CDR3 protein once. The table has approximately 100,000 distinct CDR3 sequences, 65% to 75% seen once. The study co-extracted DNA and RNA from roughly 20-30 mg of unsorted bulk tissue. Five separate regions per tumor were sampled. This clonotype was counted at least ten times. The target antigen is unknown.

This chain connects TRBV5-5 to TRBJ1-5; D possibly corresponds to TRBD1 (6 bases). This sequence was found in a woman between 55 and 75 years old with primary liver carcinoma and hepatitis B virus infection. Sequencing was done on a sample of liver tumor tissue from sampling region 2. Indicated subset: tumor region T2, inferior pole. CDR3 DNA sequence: TGTGCCAGCAGTTCACAGGGAGGGGGTCAGCCCCAGCATTTT. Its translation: CASSSQGGGQPQHF. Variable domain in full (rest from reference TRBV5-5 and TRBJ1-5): DAGVTQSPTHLIKTRGQQVTLRCSPISGHKSVSWYQQVLGQGPQFIFQYYEKEERGRGNFPDRFSARQFPNYSSELNVNALLLGDSALYLCASSSQGGGQPQHFGDGTRLSIL.